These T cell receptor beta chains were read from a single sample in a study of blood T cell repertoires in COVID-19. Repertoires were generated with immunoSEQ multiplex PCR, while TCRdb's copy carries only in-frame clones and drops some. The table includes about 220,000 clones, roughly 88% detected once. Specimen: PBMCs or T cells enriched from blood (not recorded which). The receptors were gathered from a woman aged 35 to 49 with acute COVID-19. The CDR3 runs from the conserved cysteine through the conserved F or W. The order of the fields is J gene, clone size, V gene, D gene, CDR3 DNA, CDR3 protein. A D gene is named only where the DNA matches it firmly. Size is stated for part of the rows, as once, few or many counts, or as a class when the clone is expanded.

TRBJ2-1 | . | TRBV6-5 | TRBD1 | TGTGCCAGCAGCGACAGGGTGACCTACAATGAGCAGTTCTTC | CASSDRVTYNEQFF
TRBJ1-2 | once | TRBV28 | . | TGTGCCAGCAGATCGGGGTTCGGAGGCTACACCTTC | CASRSGFGGYTF
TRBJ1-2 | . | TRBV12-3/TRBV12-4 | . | TGTGCCAGCTTGAGGCAGGGGAACTATGGCTACACCTTC | CASLRQGNYGYTF
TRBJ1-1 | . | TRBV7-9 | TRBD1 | TGTGCCAGCAGCATTAATGCCGGACAGGGGACTGAAGCTTTCTTT | CASSINAGQGTEAFF
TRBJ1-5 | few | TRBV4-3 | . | TGCGCCAGCAGCCACCCTGCGGACAGCTACTTTAATCAGCCCCAGCATTTT | CASSHPADSYFNQPQHF
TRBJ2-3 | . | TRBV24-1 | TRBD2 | TGTGCCACCAGTGACCCCGGGACTAGCGGGAGGGGCACAGATACGCAGTATTTT | CATSDPGTSGRGTDTQYF
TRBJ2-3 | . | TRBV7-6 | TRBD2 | TGTGCCAGCAGCCCGAGGTGGACTAGCAGGGGCGATACGCAGTATTTT | CASSPRWTSRGDTQYF
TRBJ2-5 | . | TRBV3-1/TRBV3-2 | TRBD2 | TGTGCCAGCAACCGAGCGGGGACTCGTCAAGAGACCCAGTACTTC | CASNRAGTRQETQYF
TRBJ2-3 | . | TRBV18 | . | TGTGCCAGCTCACCACCTGGGACTGTCACAGATACGCAGTATTTT | CASSPPGTVTDTQYF
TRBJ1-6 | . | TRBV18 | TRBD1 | TGTGCCAGCTCACCAAAGGACAGGGGGGTTTCACCCCTCCACTTT | CASSPKDRGVSPLHF
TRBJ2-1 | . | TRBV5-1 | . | TGCGCCAGCAGCTTGCGTACAGGGACCAATGAGCAGTTCTTC | CASSLRTGTNEQFF
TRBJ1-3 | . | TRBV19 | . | TGTGCCAGTAGAGGGGGTTTGGGTTCTGCTTCTGGAAACACCATATATTTT | CASRGGLGSASGNTIYF
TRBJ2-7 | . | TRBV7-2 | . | TGTGCCAGCAGCTTAGAAGCGGGTTACGAGCAGTACTTC | CASSLEAGYEQYF
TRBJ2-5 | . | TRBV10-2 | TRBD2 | TGCGCCAGCAGTGAGTCAGCGGTTGGTAGCGGGGGGGTGAAAGAGACCCAGTACTTC | CASSESAVGSGGVKETQYF
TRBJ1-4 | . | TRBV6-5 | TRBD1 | TGTGCCAGCCGCAGAGGGGGCGGAGATGAAAAACTGTTTTTT | CASRRGGGDEKLFF
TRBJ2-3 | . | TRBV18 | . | TGTGCCAGCTCACCCGTTCCGGCAGATACGCAGTATTTT | CASSPVPADTQYF
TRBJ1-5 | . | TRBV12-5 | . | TGTGCTAGTGGTTTGGTACTAGGAGGATTCAATCAGCCCCAGCATTTT | CASGLVLGGFNQPQHF
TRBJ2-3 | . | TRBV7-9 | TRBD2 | TGTGCCAGCAGCTCCTTCCCCCAGGAGCGGGAGAGGGATACGCAGTATTTT | CASSSFPQERERDTQYF
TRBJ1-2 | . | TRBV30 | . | TGTGCCTGGAGTGTAACCTCAGGGGAGCGCGGCTACACCTTC | CAWSVTSGERGYTF
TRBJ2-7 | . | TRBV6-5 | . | TGTGCCAGCAGGATGGTAGTAGCCTACGAGCAGTACTTC | CASRMVVAYEQYF
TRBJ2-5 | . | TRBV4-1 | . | TGCGCCAGCAGCCAAGAGACAGCTTACCAAGAGACCCAGTACTTC | CASSQETAYQETQYF
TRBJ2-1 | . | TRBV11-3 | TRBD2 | TGTGCCAGCAGCCCACAGGTAGCGGGATACAATGAGCAGTTCTTC | CASSPQVAGYNEQFF
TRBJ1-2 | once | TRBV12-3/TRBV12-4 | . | TGTGCCAGCAGTCTCTCGGACAGAACGACCTTC | CASSLSDRTTF
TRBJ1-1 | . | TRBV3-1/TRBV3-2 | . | TGTGCCAGCAGCCAAGTACAGGGCGGCACTGAAGCTTTCTTT | CASSQVQGGTEAFF
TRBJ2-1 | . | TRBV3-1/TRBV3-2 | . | TGTGCCAGCAGCCATGGAGTTGGGGGGTGGGCTTCCCAGGATGAGCAGTTCTTC | CASSHGVGGWASQDEQFF
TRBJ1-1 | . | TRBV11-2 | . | TGTGCCAGCAGCCAAGACAGGCTTAACACTGAAGCTTTCTTT | CASSQDRLNTEAFF
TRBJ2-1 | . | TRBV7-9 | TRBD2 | TGTGCCAGCAGCCCCTCGAATAGCGGGACCGAGCAGTTCTTC | CASSPSNSGTEQFF
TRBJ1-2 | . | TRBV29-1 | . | TGCAGCGTTTCAGGGGCCTATGGCTACACCTTC | CSVSGAYGYTF
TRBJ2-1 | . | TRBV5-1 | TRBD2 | TGCGCCAGCAGCTTCACTAGCGGAACCTACAATGAGCAGTTCTTC | CASSFTSGTYNEQFF
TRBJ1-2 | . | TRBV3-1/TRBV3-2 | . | TGTGCCAGCAGCCAAGATGAACAGCTGAGCTTC | CASSQDEQLSF
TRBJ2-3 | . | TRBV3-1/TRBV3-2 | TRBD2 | TGTGCCAGCAGCCAAAGAAGCGGGAGGGCCACAGATACGCAGTATTTT | CASSQRSGRATDTQYF
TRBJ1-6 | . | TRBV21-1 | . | TGTGCCAGCAGCATTAGAGAGATACAGGTCGATCACCTCCACTTT | CASSIREIQVDHLHF
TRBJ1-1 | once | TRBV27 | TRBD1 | TGTGCCAGCAGTCCCGGGACAGGGGAGAGAACTGAAGCTTTCTTT | CASSPGTGERTEAFF
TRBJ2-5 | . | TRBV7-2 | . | TGTGCCAGCAGCTTCCGCAGGGTCCAAGAGACCCAGTACTTC | CASSFRRVQETQYF
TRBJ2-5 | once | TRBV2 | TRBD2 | TGTGCCAGCAGCCCAAATAGCGGGAGGGAAGAGACCCAGTACTTC | CASSPNSGREETQYF
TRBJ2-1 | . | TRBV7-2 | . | TGTGCCAGCAGACGGGTCTATGAGCAGTTCTTC | CASRRVYEQFF
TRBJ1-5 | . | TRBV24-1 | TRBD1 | TGTGCCACCAGTGCCCCAGAGACGGACAGGGGAAATCAGCCCCAGCATTTT | CATSAPETDRGNQPQHF
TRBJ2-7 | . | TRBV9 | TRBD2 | TGTGCCAGCAGCGTAGACGGGGGGGCCTACGAGCAGTACTTC | CASSVDGGAYEQYF
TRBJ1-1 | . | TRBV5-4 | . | TGTGCCAGCAGCTTATTACAGAGGGCGAACACTGAAGCTTTCTTT | CASSLLQRANTEAFF
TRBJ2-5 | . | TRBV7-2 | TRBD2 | TGTGCCAGCAGCTTAGCGCCGGCGGGGGGGCGAGAGACCCAGTACTTC | CASSLAPAGGRETQYF
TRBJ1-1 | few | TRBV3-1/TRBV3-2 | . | TGTGCCAGCAGCCAAGGGACAGTTGAAGCTTTCTTT | CASSQGTVEAFF
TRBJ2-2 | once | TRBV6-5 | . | TGTGCCAGTGCCCGGGATAGCACCGGGGAGCTGTTTTTT | CASARDSTGELFF
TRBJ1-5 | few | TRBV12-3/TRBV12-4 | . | TGTGCCAGCAGTTTAGCTACGGGGACCCAGCATTTT | CASSLATGTQHF
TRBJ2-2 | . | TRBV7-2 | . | TGTGCCAGCAGTTTCGGGTGGTCCGGGGAGCTGTTTTTT | CASSFGWSGELFF
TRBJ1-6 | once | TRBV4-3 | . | TGCGCCAGCAGCACTATACAAGGTGATCCTGGATCACCCCTCCACTTT | CASSTIQGDPGSPLHF
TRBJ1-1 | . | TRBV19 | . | TGTGCCAGTAGTTCAAGACAGAGTTGGAACACTGAAGCTTTCTTT | CASSSRQSWNTEAFF
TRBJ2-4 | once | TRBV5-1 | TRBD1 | TGCGCCAGCAGAAAAACAGGGACAGGAGTTCAAAACATTCAGTACTTC | CASRKTGTGVQNIQYF
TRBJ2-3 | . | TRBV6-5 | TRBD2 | TGTGCCAGCAGTTTAACTAGCGGGGGTTTAAATACGCAGTATTTT | CASSLTSGGLNTQYF
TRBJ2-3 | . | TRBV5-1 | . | TGCGCCAGCAGCTTACGGGACACAGATACGCAGTATTTT | CASSLRDTDTQYF
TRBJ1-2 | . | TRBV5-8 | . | TGTGCCAGCAGCTTGGCCGGGAGGCGTGGTGGCTACACCTTC | CASSLAGRRGGYTF
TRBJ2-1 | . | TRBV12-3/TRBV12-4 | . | TGTGCCAGCCTCCTGATTAGCGGCAATGAGCAGTTCTTC | CASLLISGNEQFF
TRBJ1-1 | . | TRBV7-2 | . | TGTGCCAGCAGCTTAGAGGCAGGGGCGAACACTGAAGCTTTCTTT | CASSLEAGANTEAFF
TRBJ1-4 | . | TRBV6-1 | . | TGTGCCAGCAGTGAGTCCCGGGGGGGGTATGAAAAACTGTTTTTT | CASSESRGGYEKLFF